These T cell receptor beta chains were read from a single sample in a study of T cell responses to AZD1222 COVID-19 vaccine. Clones were sequenced by immunoSEQ multiplex PCR, and TCRdb holds only the in-frame ones, with some missing. The sample has about 100,000 clones; approximately 90% are singletons. Here the sequenced sample was peripheral blood, taken on day 0 of AZD1222 vaccination. All receptors derive from an adult in good health. Both conserved end residues are part of each CDR3. The order of the fields is V gene, D gene, J gene, CDR3 protein, CDR3 DNA. The D gene is left open where the match is weak.

V: TRBV11-1
D: -
J: TRBJ1-2
CDR3: CASSLEGSFYGYTF
DNA: TGTGCCAGCAGCTTAGAAGGTTCTTTCTATGGCTACACCTTC

V: TRBV5-1
D: -
J: TRBJ2-7
CDR3: CASSLAALAWPYEQYF
DNA: TGCGCCAGCAGCTTGGCCGCACTAGCCTGGCCCTACGAGCAGTACTTC

V: TRBV12-3/TRBV12-4
D: TRBD1
J: TRBJ2-4
CDR3: CASREKPGQEYF
DNA: TGTGCCAGCAGAGAGAAGCCGGGACAGGAGTACTTC

V: TRBV10-3
D: TRBD1
J: TRBJ1-2
CDR3: CAIGQGAYGYTF
DNA: TGTGCCATCGGGCAGGGGGCCTATGGCTACACCTTC

V: TRBV7-6
D: -
J: TRBJ1-1
CDR3: CASSLVAGRVRNTEAFF
DNA: TGTGCCAGCAGCTTAGTTGCAGGGAGGGTAAGGAACACTGAAGCTTTCTTT

V: TRBV20-1
D: -
J: TRBJ1-1
CDR3: CSASSGTEAFF
DNA: TGCAGTGCTAGTAGCGGCACTGAAGCTTTCTTT

V: TRBV28
D: -
J: TRBJ1-2
CDR3: CASGRGDYGYTF
DNA: TGTGCCAGCGGCAGGGGAGACTATGGCTACACCTTC

V: TRBV6-5
D: -
J: TRBJ2-7
CDR3: CASSFTLGQGGEQYF
DNA: TGTGCCAGCAGTTTTACCTTGGGGCAGGGGGGTGAGCAGTACTTC

V: TRBV10-2
D: -
J: TRBJ1-2
CDR3: CASSPIDRDYGYTF
DNA: TGCGCCAGCAGTCCTATAGACCGCGACTATGGCTACACCTTC

V: TRBV2
D: TRBD1
J: TRBJ2-1
CDR3: CASRPGQGYNEQFF
DNA: TGTGCCAGCAGGCCGGGACAGGGATACAATGAGCAGTTCTTC